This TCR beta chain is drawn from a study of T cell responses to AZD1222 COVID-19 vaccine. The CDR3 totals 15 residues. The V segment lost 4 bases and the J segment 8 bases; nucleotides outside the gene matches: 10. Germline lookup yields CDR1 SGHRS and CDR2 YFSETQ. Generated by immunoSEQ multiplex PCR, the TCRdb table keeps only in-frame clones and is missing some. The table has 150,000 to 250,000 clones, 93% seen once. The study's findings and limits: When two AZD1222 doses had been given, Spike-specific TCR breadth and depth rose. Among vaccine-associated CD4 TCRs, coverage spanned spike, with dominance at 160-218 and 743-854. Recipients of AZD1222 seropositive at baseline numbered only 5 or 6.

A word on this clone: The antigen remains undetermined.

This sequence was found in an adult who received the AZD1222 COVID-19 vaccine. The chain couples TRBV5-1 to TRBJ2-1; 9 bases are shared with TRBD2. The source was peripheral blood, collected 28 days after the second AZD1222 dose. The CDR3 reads CASSAVLVAGDEQFF. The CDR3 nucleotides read TGCGCCAGCAGCGCTGTGTTGGTAGCGGGGGATGAGCAGTTCTTC.